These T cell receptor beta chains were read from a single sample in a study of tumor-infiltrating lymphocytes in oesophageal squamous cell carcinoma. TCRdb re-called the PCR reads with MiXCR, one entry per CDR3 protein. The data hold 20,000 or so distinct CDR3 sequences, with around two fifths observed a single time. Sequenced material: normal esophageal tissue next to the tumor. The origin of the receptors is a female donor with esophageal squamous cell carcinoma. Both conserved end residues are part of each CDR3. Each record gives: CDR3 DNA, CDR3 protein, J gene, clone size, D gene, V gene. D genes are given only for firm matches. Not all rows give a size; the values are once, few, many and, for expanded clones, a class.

CDR3 DNA: TGTGCCAGCCCAAAACCCGGGGGCCTCATGGATGAGCAGTTCTTC
CDR3 protein: CASPKPGGLMDEQFF
J gene: TRBJ2-1
clone size: -
D gene: -
V gene: TRBV28

CDR3 DNA: TGCGCCAGCAGCCCGACTAGCGCGGAGACCCAGTACTTC
CDR3 protein: CASSPTSAETQYF
J gene: TRBJ2-5
clone size: medium-sized
D gene: TRBD2
V gene: TRBV5-1

CDR3 DNA: TGTGCCATCAGTGACTACACTAGCGGGAGGTCCTACAATGAGCAGTTCTTC
CDR3 protein: CAISDYTSGRSYNEQFF
J gene: TRBJ2-1
clone size: -
D gene: TRBD2
V gene: TRBV10-3

CDR3 DNA: TGTGCCAGCAGACCTGTGACAGGGAACTCTGGGGCCAACGTCCTGACTTTC
CDR3 protein: CASRPVTGNSGANVLTF
J gene: TRBJ2-6
clone size: medium-sized
D gene: TRBD1
V gene: TRBV12-3/TRBV12-4

CDR3 DNA: TGTGCCAGCAGCTTGACAGGGGCGGGCAAGCAGTACTTC
CDR3 protein: CASSLTGAGKQYF
J gene: TRBJ2-5
clone size: -
D gene: TRBD1
V gene: TRBV7-9

CDR3 DNA: TGTGCCAGCAGCTCATTCACAGATACGCAGTATTTT
CDR3 protein: CASSSFTDTQYF
J gene: TRBJ2-3
clone size: -
D gene: -
V gene: TRBV7-2

CDR3 DNA: TGTGCCAGCAGCTTAGATGAACAGGGAGAGACCCAGTACTTC
CDR3 protein: CASSLDEQGETQYF
J gene: TRBJ2-5
clone size: -
D gene: -
V gene: TRBV11-3

CDR3 DNA: TGTGCCAGCAGTCTCGGACAGGGCTCACCCCTCCACTTT
CDR3 protein: CASSLGQGSPLHF
J gene: TRBJ1-6
clone size: -
D gene: TRBD1
V gene: TRBV6-6

CDR3 DNA: TGTGCCAGCAGCTTAGGGCTAGCGGGAGTTTACGAGCAGTACTTC
CDR3 protein: CASSLGLAGVYEQYF
J gene: TRBJ2-7
clone size: few
D gene: TRBD2
V gene: TRBV7-6

CDR3 DNA: TGTGCCAGCCTTAGCGGGATGCACAATGAGCAGTTCTTC
CDR3 protein: CASLSGMHNEQFF
J gene: TRBJ2-1
clone size: once
D gene: TRBD2
V gene: TRBV28

CDR3 DNA: TGTGCCAGCAGTCGACTAGCGGGGGCAGTGACAGATACGCAGTATTTT
CDR3 protein: CASSRLAGAVTDTQYF
J gene: TRBJ2-3
clone size: medium-sized
D gene: TRBD2
V gene: TRBV12-3/TRBV12-4

CDR3 DNA: TGTGCCAGTAGTATTGGGTCGTACTCTGGAAACACCATATATTTT
CDR3 protein: CASSIGSYSGNTIYF
J gene: TRBJ1-3
clone size: -
D gene: -
V gene: TRBV19

CDR3 DNA: TGTGCCAGCAGCCTAGATGGGACAGGGTGGTTGGAGACCCAGTACTTC
CDR3 protein: CASSLDGTGWLETQYF
J gene: TRBJ2-5
clone size: -
D gene: TRBD1
V gene: TRBV7-8

CDR3 DNA: TGTGCCAGCAGTTTAGGTACCTGGGAAGGGGACTATGGCTACACCTTC
CDR3 protein: CASSLGTWEGDYGYTF
J gene: TRBJ1-2
clone size: -
D gene: -
V gene: TRBV12-3/TRBV12-4

CDR3 DNA: TGTGCCAGCAGTCGTAGACAGGGGCTACACAATGAGCAGTTCTTC
CDR3 protein: CASSRRQGLHNEQFF
J gene: TRBJ2-1
clone size: -
D gene: TRBD1
V gene: TRBV12-3/TRBV12-4

CDR3 DNA: TGTGCTAGTGGTTTGGTCCCCAAATCAACTAATGAAAAACTGTTTTTT
CDR3 protein: CASGLVPKSTNEKLFF
J gene: TRBJ1-4
clone size: many
D gene: -
V gene: TRBV12-5

CDR3 DNA: TGTGCCAGCAGCTTAGCAGGGATCCAAGAGACCCAGTACTTC
CDR3 protein: CASSLAGIQETQYF
J gene: TRBJ2-5
clone size: many
D gene: -
V gene: TRBV11-2

CDR3 DNA: TGTGCCAGCAGTGAAGAGGCTGGGGGCACAGATACGCAGTATTTT
CDR3 protein: CASSEEAGGTDTQYF
J gene: TRBJ2-3
clone size: -
D gene: -
V gene: TRBV6-1

CDR3 DNA: TGTGCCAGCAGCTTAACGCGAGCAGATACGCAGTATTTT
CDR3 protein: CASSLTRADTQYF
J gene: TRBJ2-3
clone size: medium-sized
D gene: -
V gene: TRBV7-3

CDR3 DNA: TGCAGTGCGGATATATGGGATCCCGGGGCCAATGAGCAGTTCTTC
CDR3 protein: CSADIWDPGANEQFF
J gene: TRBJ2-1
clone size: many
D gene: -
V gene: TRBV20-1

CDR3 DNA: TGTGCCAGCTCCGGGGGGGCCGATAATGAGCAGTACTTC
CDR3 protein: CASSGGADNEQYF
J gene: TRBJ2-7
clone size: many
D gene: TRBD2
V gene: TRBV6-1

CDR3 DNA: TGTGCCAGCAGCGCCCTAAGGGGACCAGATACGCAGTATTTT
CDR3 protein: CASSALRGPDTQYF
J gene: TRBJ2-3
clone size: -
D gene: -
V gene: TRBV9

CDR3 DNA: TGCAGCGTTGAACGGGGCACCGGGAACACTGAAGCTTTCTTT
CDR3 protein: CSVERGTGNTEAFF
J gene: TRBJ1-1
clone size: -
D gene: -
V gene: TRBV29-1

CDR3 DNA: TGTGCCAGCAGCTTTGAGACAGGGGGCCACACTGAAGCTTTCTTT
CDR3 protein: CASSFETGGHTEAFF
J gene: TRBJ1-1
clone size: -
D gene: TRBD1
V gene: TRBV7-2

CDR3 DNA: TGTGCCAGCAGTTACTTGGGGACAGGAACTAATGAGCAGTTCTTC
CDR3 protein: CASSYLGTGTNEQFF
J gene: TRBJ2-1
clone size: -
D gene: TRBD1
V gene: TRBV6-6

CDR3 DNA: TGTGCTAGCAGCTTAGAAGAGGCTACCAACAATGAGCAGTTCTTC
CDR3 protein: CASSLEEATNNEQFF
J gene: TRBJ2-1
clone size: -
D gene: -
V gene: TRBV7-7

CDR3 DNA: TGTGCCAGCAGCTACGCCGGGAAAGGCGAGCAGTACTTC
CDR3 protein: CASSYAGKGEQYF
J gene: TRBJ2-7
clone size: few
D gene: -
V gene: TRBV7-3

CDR3 DNA: TGTGCCAGCAGTGAACCAGGGATCCCGCCCTACGAGCAGTACTTC
CDR3 protein: CASSEPGIPPYEQYF
J gene: TRBJ2-7
clone size: -
D gene: -
V gene: TRBV6-1

CDR3 DNA: TGTGCCAGCAGCTTACAGGTTACCGGGGAGCTGTTTTTT
CDR3 protein: CASSLQVTGELFF
J gene: TRBJ2-2
clone size: once
D gene: -
V gene: TRBV7-2

CDR3 DNA: TGTGCCTGCTCGACAGGAGGATCCTACGAGCAGTACTTC
CDR3 protein: CACSTGGSYEQYF
J gene: TRBJ2-7
clone size: many
D gene: -
V gene: TRBV6-1

CDR3 DNA: TGTGCCAGCAGCCACCGTCGGATAGGCACAGATACGCAGTATTTT
CDR3 protein: CASSHRRIGTDTQYF
J gene: TRBJ2-3
clone size: few
D gene: -
V gene: TRBV11-2

CDR3 DNA: TGTGCCAGCAGTGAAGTTACCGGGACAGGGGAAGAAAAACTGTTTTTT
CDR3 protein: CASSEVTGTGEEKLFF
J gene: TRBJ1-4
clone size: -
D gene: TRBD1
V gene: TRBV6-1

CDR3 DNA: TGTGCCAGCAGCTCCACCACTACCGGGACTAGCGGGAGGGGCTACGAGCAGTACTTC
CDR3 protein: CASSSTTTGTSGRGYEQYF
J gene: TRBJ2-7
clone size: -
D gene: TRBD2
V gene: TRBV7-6

CDR3 DNA: TGTGCCATCAGTGCCTCCGGGGGGGACCGGGAGCTGTTTTTT
CDR3 protein: CAISASGGDRELFF
J gene: TRBJ2-2
clone size: -
D gene: TRBD2
V gene: TRBV10-3

CDR3 DNA: TGTGCCAGCAGCTTAGGGAGATACGAGCAGTACTTC
CDR3 protein: CASSLGRYEQYF
J gene: TRBJ2-7
clone size: -
D gene: -
V gene: TRBV11-2

CDR3 DNA: TGCGCCAGCAGCCAAGATCCTAGCGGGGGACGTGAGACCCAGTACTTC
CDR3 protein: CASSQDPSGGRETQYF
J gene: TRBJ2-5
clone size: many
D gene: TRBD2
V gene: TRBV4-1

CDR3 DNA: TGTGCCAGCAGCTTTGGGACTAGCGGGGGACCCACAGATACGCAGTATTTT
CDR3 protein: CASSFGTSGGPTDTQYF
J gene: TRBJ2-3
clone size: -
D gene: TRBD2
V gene: TRBV7-3

CDR3 DNA: TGTGCCAGCAGCTCGGGAGCGGGAGGCTATGAGCAGTACTTC
CDR3 protein: CASSSGAGGYEQYF
J gene: TRBJ2-5
clone size: -
D gene: TRBD2
V gene: TRBV11-3

CDR3 DNA: TGTGCCAGCAGTCCCGGAGGGGGGGCCCCAGATACGCAGTATTTT
CDR3 protein: CASSPGGGAPDTQYF
J gene: TRBJ2-3
clone size: -
D gene: -
V gene: TRBV12-3/TRBV12-4

CDR3 DNA: TGTGCCAGCAGCTTAGATCGGTTCGAGCAGTACTTC
CDR3 protein: CASSLDRFEQYF
J gene: TRBJ2-7
clone size: many
D gene: -
V gene: TRBV11-3

CDR3 DNA: TGTGCCAGCAAGCGGTCAGGGTCGAGGGTTGACGAGCAGTACTTC
CDR3 protein: CASKRSGSRVDEQYF
J gene: TRBJ2-7
clone size: -
D gene: -
V gene: TRBV7-4

CDR3 DNA: TGTGCCAGCAGAACAGGGACCGGGGAGCTGTTTTTT
CDR3 protein: CASRTGTGELFF
J gene: TRBJ2-2
clone size: large
D gene: -
V gene: TRBV6-1